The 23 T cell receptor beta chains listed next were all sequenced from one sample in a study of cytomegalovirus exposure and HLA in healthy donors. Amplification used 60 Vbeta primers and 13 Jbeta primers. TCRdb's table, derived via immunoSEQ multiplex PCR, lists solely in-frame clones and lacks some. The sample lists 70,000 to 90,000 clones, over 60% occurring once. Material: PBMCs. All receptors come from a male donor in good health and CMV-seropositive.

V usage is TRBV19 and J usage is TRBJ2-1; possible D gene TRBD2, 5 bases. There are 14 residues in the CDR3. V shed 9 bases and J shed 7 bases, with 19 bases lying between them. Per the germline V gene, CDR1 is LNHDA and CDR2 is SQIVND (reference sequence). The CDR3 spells CASLGAGNRNEQFF. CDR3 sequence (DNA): TGTGCCAGCCTCGGAGCCGGGAATAGGAATGAGCAGTTCTTC.

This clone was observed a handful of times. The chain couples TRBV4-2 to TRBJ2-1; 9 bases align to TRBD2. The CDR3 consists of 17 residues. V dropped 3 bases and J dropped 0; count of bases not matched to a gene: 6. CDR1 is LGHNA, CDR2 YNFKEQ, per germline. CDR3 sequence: CASSQIRSGGSYNEQFF. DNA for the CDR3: TGTGCCAGCAGCCAGATTCGTAGCGGGGGCTCCTACAATGAGCAGTTCTTC.

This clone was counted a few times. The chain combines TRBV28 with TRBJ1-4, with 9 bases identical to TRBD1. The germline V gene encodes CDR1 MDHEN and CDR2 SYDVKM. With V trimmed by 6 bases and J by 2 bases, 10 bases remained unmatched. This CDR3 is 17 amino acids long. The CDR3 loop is CASSSGTGYRTNEKLFF. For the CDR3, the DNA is TGTGCCAGCAGCTCCGGGACAGGGTATAGGACTAATGAAAAACTGTTTTTT.

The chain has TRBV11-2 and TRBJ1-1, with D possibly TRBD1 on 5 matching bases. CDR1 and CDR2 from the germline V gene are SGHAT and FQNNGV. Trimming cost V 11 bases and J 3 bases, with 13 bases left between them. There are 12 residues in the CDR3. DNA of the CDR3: TGTGCCTGTGAGGTAGGGGACACTGAAGCTTTCTTT. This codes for CACEVGDTEAFF.

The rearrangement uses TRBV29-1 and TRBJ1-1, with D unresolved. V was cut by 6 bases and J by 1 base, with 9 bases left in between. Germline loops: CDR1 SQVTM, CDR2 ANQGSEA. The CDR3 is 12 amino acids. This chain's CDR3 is CSVIRQNTEAFF. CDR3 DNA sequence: TGCAGCGTAATCCGACAGAACACTGAAGCTTTCTTT.

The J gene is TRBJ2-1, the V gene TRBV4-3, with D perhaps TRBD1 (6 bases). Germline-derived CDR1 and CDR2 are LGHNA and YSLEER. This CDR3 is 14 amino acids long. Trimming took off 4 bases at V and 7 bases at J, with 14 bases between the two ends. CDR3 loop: CASSLGTNPNEQFF. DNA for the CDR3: TGCGCCAGCAGCCTCGGGACAAACCCTAATGAGCAGTTCTTC.

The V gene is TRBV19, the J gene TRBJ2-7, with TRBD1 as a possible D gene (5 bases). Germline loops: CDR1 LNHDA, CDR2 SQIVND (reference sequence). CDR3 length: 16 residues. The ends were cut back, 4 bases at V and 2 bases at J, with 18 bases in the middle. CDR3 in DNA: TGTGCCAGTAGTACTCCCCTGGGGCAGGGTACCTACGAGCAGTACTTC. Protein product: CASSTPLGQGTYEQYF.

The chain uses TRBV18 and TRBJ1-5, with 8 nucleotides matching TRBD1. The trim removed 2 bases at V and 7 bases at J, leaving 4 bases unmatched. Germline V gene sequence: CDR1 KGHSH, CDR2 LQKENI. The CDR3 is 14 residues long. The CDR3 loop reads CASSPGTGGQPQHF. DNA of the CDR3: TGTGCCAGCTCACCAGGGACAGGTGGACAGCCCCAGCATTTT.

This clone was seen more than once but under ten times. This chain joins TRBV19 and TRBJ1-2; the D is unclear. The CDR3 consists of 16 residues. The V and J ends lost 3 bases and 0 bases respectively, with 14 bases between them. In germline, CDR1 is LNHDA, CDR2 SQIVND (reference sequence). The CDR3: CASSMDGRFPNYGYTF. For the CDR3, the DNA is TGTGCCAGTAGTATGGATGGGAGATTTCCTAACTATGGCTACACCTTC.

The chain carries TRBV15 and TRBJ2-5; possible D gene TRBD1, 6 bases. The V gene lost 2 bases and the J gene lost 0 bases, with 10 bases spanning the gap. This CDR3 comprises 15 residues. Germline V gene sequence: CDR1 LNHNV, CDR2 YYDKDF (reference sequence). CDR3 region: CATSRPTGHQETQYF. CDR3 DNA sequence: TGTGCCACCAGCAGACCAACAGGGCACCAAGAGACCCAGTACTTC.

The CDR3 bases are TGTGCCAGCAGTTTATCCGGGGGATCCTACGAGCAGTACTTC. Translating it yields CASSLSGGSYEQYF. The V and J genes are TRBV27 and TRBJ2-7; the D gene is possibly TRBD2 (6 bases). The V end was cut by 0 bases, the J end by 1 base, with 7 bases between. Germline V gene sequence: CDR1 MNHEY, CDR2 SMNVEV (reference sequence). The CDR3 is 14 residues long.

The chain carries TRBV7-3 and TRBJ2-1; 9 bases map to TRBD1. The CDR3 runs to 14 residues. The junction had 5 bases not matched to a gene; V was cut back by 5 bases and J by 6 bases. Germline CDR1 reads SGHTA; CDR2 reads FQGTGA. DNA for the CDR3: TGTGCCAGCAGCGGGGGGACAGGGAGCAATGAGCAGTTCTTC. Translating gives CASSGGTGSNEQFF. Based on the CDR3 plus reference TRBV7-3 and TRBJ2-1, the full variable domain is GAGVSQTPSNKVTEKGKYVELRCDPISGHTALYWYRQSLGQGPEFLIYFQGTGAADDSGLPNDRFFAVRPEGSVSTLKIQRTERGDSAVYLCASSGGTGSNEQFFGPGTRLTVL.

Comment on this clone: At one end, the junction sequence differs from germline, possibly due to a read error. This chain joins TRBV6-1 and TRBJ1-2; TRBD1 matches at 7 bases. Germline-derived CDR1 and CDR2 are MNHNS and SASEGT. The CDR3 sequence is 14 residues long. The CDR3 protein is CASSEGTANYGYTF. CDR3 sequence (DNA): TGTGCCAGCAGCGAAGGGACAGCTAACTATGGCTACACCTTC.

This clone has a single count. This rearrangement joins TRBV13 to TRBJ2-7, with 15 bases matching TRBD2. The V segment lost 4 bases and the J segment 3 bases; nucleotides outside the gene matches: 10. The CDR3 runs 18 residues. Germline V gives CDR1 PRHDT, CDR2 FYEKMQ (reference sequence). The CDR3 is CASSSLLGTSGGFYEQYF. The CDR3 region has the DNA TGTGCCAGCAGCTCCCTCCTCGGGACTAGCGGGGGGTTCTACGAGCAGTACTTC.

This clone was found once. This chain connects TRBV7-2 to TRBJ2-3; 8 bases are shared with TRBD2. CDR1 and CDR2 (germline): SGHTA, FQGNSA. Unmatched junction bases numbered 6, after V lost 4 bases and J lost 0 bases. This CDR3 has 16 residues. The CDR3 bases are TGTGCCAGCAGCTACACGGGGGGGACTAGCACAGATACGCAGTATTTT. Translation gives CASSYTGGTSTDTQYF.

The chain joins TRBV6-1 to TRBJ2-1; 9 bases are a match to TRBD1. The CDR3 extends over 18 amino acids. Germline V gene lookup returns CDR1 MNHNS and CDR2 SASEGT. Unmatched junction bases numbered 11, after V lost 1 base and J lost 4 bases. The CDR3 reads CASSEEGGQGEPYNEQFF. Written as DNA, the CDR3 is TGTGCCAGCAGTGAAGAAGGGGGACAGGGTGAACCATACAATGAGCAGTTCTTC.

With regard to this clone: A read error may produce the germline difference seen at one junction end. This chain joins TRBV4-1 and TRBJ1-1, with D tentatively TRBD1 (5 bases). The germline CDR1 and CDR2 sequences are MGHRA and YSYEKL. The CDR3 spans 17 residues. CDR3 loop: CASRQTNPRALNTEAFF. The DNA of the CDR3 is TGCGCCAGCCGCCAGACCAACCCCAGGGCCCTGAACACTGAAGCTTTCTTT.

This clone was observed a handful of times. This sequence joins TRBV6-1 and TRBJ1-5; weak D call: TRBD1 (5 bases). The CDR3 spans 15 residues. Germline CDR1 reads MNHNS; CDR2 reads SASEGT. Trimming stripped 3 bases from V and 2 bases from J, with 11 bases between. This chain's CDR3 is CASSEPRAGNQPQHF. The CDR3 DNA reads TGTGCCAGCAGTGAGCCCAGGGCAGGCAATCAGCCCCAGCATTTT.

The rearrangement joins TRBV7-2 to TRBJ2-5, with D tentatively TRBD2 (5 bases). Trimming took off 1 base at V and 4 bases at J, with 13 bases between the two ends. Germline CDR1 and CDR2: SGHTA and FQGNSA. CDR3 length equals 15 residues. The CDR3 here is CASSLELGVGETQYF. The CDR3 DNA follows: TGTGCCAGCAGCTTAGAGCTGGGAGTGGGAGAGACCCAGTACTTC.

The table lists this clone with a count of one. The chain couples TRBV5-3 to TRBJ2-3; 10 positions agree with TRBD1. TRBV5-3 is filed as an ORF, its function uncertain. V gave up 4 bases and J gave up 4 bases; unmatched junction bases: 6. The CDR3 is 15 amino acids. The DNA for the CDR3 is TGTGCCAGAAGCGCGGACAGGGGGGTTGCAGATACGCAGTATTTT. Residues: CARSADRGVADTQYF.

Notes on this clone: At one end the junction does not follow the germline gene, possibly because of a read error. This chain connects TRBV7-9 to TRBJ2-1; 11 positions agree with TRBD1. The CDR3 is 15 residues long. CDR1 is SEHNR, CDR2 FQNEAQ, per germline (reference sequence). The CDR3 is CSSSLGTGGYNEQFF. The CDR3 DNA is TGTTCCAGCAGCTTAGGGACAGGGGGCTACAATGAGCAGTTCTTC.

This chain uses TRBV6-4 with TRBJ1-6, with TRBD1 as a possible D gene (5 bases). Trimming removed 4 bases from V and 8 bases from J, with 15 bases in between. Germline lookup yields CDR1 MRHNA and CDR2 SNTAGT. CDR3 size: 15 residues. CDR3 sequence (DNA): TGTGCCAGCAGTGCGGGGAGGGACGGGCATTCACCCCTCCACTTT. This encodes CASSAGRDGHSPLHF.

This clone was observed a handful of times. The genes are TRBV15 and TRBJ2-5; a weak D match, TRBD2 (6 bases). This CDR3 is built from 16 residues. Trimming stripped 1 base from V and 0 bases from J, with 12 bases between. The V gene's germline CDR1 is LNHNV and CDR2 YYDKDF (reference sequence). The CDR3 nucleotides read TGTGCCACCAGCAGAGTGCGGGATCCTTACCAAGAGACCCAGTACTTC. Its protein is CATSRVRDPYQETQYF.